This TCR beta chain comes out of a study of T cell repertoires in cytomegalovirus infection. This clonotype has ten or more counts. TCRdb used MiXCR to reprocess the reads, holding one entry per CDR3 protein. Of around 280,000 distinct CDR3 sequences listed, around 9.6% were seen once; the top ten hold less than 3%. This sequence was found in a human donor in good health (CMV status not recorded). Some clones in this sample may be carry-over from other donors' samples. Material: PBMCs.

This CDR3 is CSVETDRGDTQYF. The CDR3 DNA is TGCAGCGTTGAGACGGACAGGGGAGATACGCAGTATTTT. The rearrangement links TRBV29-1 to TRBJ2-3, with TRBD1 identical over 9 bases. Looked up from germline, CDR1 is SQVTM and CDR2 is ANQGSEA. The CDR3 consists of 13 residues. V shed 3 bases, J shed 5 bases, and the junction held 3 bases outside the gene matches.